The 10 T cell receptor beta chains below all came from one sample that was sequenced in a study of T cells after yellow fever vaccination. TCRdb independently ran MiXCR on the 5' RACE reads; one entry per CDR3 protein. The data show under 150,000 distinct CDR3 sequences, 7% to 9% seen once. Sequencing used CD4+ T cells sorted from PBMCs, obtained 5 days after the yellow fever booster vaccination. All receptors come from a man aged 25-40 years who received the YFV17D yellow fever vaccine.

Ten or more counts support this clonotype. The genes are TRBV5-4 and TRBJ2-2; D is perhaps TRBD1 (6 bases). The germline gives CDR1 SGHNT, CDR2 YYREEE (reference sequence). The CDR3 consists of 15 residues. V lost 5 bases, J lost 7 bases, and 18 bases lay in between. The CDR3 bases are TGTGCCAGCAGTCTCGACCCCAGGGGCGGCGGGGAGCTGTTTTTT. Its protein is CASSLDPRGGGELFF.

This clonotype was observed at least ten times. V usage is TRBV20-1 and J usage is TRBJ1-2; D is undetermined. The CDR3 runs to 14 residues. Germline V gene lookup returns CDR1 DFQATT and CDR2 SNEGSKA (reference sequence). With 1 base removed from V and 8 bases from J, the gap between germline ends came to 17 bases. The CDR3 sequence: CSARGREGSGGYTF. Written as DNA, the CDR3 is TGCAGTGCTAGAGGCCGCGAGGGCTCAGGAGGCTACACCTTC.

Many counts were recorded for this clonotype. The chain combines TRBV6-5 with TRBJ2-7; the match to TRBD1 covers 8 bases. Germline V CDR1 and CDR2: MNHEY, SVGAGI. The CDR3 runs 15 residues. After removal of 6 bases from V and 4 bases from J, the junction contained 11 bases not matched to a gene. The CDR3 sequence is CASSPGQGSSYEQYF. In DNA form, the CDR3 reads TGTGCCAGCAGCCCCGGACAGGGATCTTCTTACGAGCAGTACTTC.

The table lists this clonotype with many counts. The chain uses TRBV7-2 and TRBJ1-1; D call uncertain. CDR3 length: 12 residues. Trimming stripped 2 bases from V and 8 bases from J, with 9 bases between. From germline, CDR1 is SGHTA and CDR2 FQGNSA. The CDR3 nucleotides are TGTGCCAGCAGCTTAAACTCGGAGGAAGCTTTCTTT. Its protein is CASSLNSEEAFF. Complete variable domain (other parts from reference TRBV7-2 and TRBJ1-1): GAGVSQSPSNKVTEKGKDVELRCDPISGHTALYWYRQSLGQGLEFLIYFQGNSAPDKSGLPSDRFSAERTGGSVSTLTIQRTQQEDSAVYLCASSLNSEEAFFGQGTRLTVV.

On this clonotype: This may be a read error: a much more frequent sequence differs by one nucleotide. The CDR3 coding sequence is TGTGCCAGCAGTGTCACAAGGAAGCGCGAGACCCAGTACTTC. It encodes CASSVTRKRETQYF. The chain uses TRBV6-1 and TRBJ2-5; no definite D call. The germline gives CDR1 MNHNS, CDR2 SASEGT. V lost 4 bases and J 5 bases, leaving 14 bases between the germline ends. The CDR3 consists of 14 residues.

There are many counts of this clonotype. The genes are TRBV29-1 and TRBJ2-7; D is unclear. The CDR3 has 10 residues. Germline V gives CDR1 SQVTM, CDR2 ANQGSEA. Between the trimmed V and J ends, which lost 4 bases and 4 bases, there was a span of 5 bases. CDR3: CSVVAYEQYF. CDR3 nucleotides: TGCAGCGTTGTGGCATACGAGCAGTACTTC.

This clonotype was counted at least ten times. The V call is TRBV7-8, the J call TRBJ2-5, with TRBD2 matching over 13 bases. Germline lookup yields CDR1 SGHVS and CDR2 FQNEAQ. After removal of 5 bases from V and 10 bases from J, the junction contained 7 bases not matched to a gene. The CDR3 extends over 14 amino acids. DNA of the CDR3: TGTGCCAGCAGCATTGGGACTAGCGGGACGGTCCAGTACTTC. It yields the protein CASSIGTSGTVQYF.

The V and J genes are TRBV2 and TRBJ2-5; D ambiguous. This CDR3 comprises 13 residues. Trimming pared 4 bases from V and 2 bases from J, leaving 8 bases between. Germline V gene lookup returns CDR1 SNHLY and CDR2 FYNNEI. The CDR3 reads CASSVNRQETQYF. The CDR3 coding sequence is TGTGCCAGCAGTGTGAACAGACAAGAGACCCAGTACTTC.

In this sample, this clonotype turned up a few times. The chain is built from TRBV25-1 and TRBJ2-5; the match to TRBD2 covers 11 bases. Per germline, CDR1 MGHDK and CDR2 SYGVNS. The CDR3 consists of 18 residues. Losses at the gene ends were 3 bases for V and 4 bases for J; bases not matched to a gene: 13. The CDR3 sequence: CASSDLSGRALGGETQYF. The CDR3 DNA is TGTGCCAGCAGTGACCTTAGCGGGAGGGCCTTGGGTGGAGAGACCCAGTACTTC. The full variable domain, completed using reference TRBV25-1 and TRBJ2-5, is EADIYQTPRYLVIGTGKKITLECSQTMGHDKMYWYQQDPGMELHLIHYSYGVNSTEKGDLSSESTVSRIRTEHFPLTLESARPSHTSQYLCASSDLSGRALGGETQYFGPGTRLLVL.

This clonotype was found many times. This chain joins TRBV18 and TRBJ1-6; 8 bases map to TRBD1. CDR3 length: 15 amino acids. CDR1 is KGHSH, CDR2 LQKENI, per germline. Losses at the gene ends were 6 bases for V and 6 bases for J; bases not matched to a gene: 7. CDR3 region: CASSGGQGVNSPLHF. DNA for the CDR3: TGTGCCAGCTCCGGTGGACAGGGTGTTAATTCACCCCTCCACTTT.